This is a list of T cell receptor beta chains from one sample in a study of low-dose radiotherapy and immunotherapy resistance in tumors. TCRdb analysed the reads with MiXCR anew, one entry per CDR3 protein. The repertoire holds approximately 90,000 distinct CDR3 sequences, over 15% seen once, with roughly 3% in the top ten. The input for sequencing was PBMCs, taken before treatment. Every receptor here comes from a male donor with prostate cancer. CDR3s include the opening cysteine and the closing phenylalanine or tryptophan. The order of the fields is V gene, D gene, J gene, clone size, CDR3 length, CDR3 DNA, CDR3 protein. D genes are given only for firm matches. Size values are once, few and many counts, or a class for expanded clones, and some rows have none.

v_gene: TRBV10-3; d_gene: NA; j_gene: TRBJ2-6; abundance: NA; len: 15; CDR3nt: TGTGCCATCGCGGAGCAGAGCTCTGGGGCCAACGTCCTGACTTTC; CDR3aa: CAIAEQSSGANVLTF
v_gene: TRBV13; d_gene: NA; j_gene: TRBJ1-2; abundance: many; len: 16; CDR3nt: TGTGCCAGCAGCTTAGCTTGGGGCAGGGGAACGAGTGGCTACACCTTC; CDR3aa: CASSLAWGRGTSGYTF
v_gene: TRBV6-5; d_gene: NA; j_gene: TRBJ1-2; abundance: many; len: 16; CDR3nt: TGTGCCAGCAGTTACTCTTTAACGCGGGGGAACTATGGCTACACCTTC; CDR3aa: CASSYSLTRGNYGYTF
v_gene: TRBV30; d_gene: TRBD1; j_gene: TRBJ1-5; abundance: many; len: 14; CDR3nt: TGTGCCTGGAGTGAAACAGGGGGGGCGTCACCCCAGCATTTT; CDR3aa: CAWSETGGASPQHF
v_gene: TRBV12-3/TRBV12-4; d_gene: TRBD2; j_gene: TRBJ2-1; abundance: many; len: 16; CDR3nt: TGTGCCAGCAGTCCCCAGGGAGCGGGGGGTTACAATGAGCAGTTCTTC; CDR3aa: CASSPQGAGGYNEQFF
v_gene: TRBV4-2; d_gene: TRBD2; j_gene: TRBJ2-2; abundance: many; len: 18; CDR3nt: TGTGCCAGCAGCCAGGCCGGCGGAGCGGGGGGGCCGGTCGGGGAGCTGTTTTTT; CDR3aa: CASSQAGGAGGPVGELFF
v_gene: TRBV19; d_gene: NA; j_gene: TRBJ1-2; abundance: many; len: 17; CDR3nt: TGTGCCAGTAGTATTAAATCCCACAGTCATGAGAACTATGGCTACACCTTC; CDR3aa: CASSIKSHSHENYGYTF
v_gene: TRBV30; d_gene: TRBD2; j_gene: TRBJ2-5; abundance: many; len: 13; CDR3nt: TGTGCCTGGAGTCCAGCGGGGGTAGAGACCCAGTACTTC; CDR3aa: CAWSPAGVETQYF
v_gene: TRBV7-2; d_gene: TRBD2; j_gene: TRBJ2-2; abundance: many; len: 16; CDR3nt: TGTGCCAGCAGCTTGTATAGCGGGGCGAACACCGGGGAGCTGTTTTTT; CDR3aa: CASSLYSGANTGELFF
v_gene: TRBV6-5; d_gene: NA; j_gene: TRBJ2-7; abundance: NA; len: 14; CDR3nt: TGTGCCAGTAGTTTGGACAAGGGCCCCTACGACCAGTACTTC; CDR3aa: CASSLDKGPYDQYF
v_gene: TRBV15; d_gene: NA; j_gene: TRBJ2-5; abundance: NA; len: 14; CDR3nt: TGTGCCACCAGCAGAGATTTTAACCGTGAGACCCAGTACTTC; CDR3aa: CATSRDFNRETQYF
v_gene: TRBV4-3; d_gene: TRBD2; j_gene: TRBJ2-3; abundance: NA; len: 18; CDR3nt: TGCGCCAACAGCCCTTATAAAGCGGGGGGGGGAAACACAGATACGCAGTATTTT; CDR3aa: CANSPYKAGGGNTDTQYF
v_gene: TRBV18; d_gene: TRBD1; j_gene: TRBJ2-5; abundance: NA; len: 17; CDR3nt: TGTGCCAGCTCACCACCGGGCAGGGGGTTTATTGGAGAGACCCAGTACTTC; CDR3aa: CASSPPGRGFIGETQYF
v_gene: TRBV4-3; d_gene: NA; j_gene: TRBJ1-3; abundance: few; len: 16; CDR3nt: TGCGCCAGCAGCCAACCTCTGGGTAAAGCTGGAAACACCATATATTTT; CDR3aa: CASSQPLGKAGNTIYF
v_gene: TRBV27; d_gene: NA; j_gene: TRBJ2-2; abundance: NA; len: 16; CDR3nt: TGTGCCAGCAGTAACTCCCTATGGCCGAACACCGGGGAGCTGTTTTTT; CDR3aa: CASSNSLWPNTGELFF
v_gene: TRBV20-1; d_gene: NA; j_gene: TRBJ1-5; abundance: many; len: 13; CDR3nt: TGCAGTGCTAGAGATATTGCGGATCAGCCCCAGCATTTT; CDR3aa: CSARDIADQPQHF
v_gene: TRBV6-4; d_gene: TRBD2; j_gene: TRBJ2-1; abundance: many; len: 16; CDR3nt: TGTGCCAGCAGCCCGACCCGACTAGCCTCCTACAATGAGCAGTTCTTC; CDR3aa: CASSPTRLASYNEQFF
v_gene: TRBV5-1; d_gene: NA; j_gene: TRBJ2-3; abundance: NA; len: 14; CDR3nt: TGCGCCAGCAGCTTGGTTAGCGTCACAGATACGCAGTATTTT; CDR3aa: CASSLVSVTDTQYF
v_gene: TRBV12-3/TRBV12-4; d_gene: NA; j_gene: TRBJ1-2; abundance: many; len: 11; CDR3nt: TGTGCCAGCAGCCTGGGGTATGGCTACACCTTC; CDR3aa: CASSLGYGYTF
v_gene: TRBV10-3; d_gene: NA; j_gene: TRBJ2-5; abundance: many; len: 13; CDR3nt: TGTGCCATCAGGCCGAGTCTGGGGGAGACCCAGTACTTC; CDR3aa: CAIRPSLGETQYF
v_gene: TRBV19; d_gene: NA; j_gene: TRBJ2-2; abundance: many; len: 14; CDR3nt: TGTGCCAGTAGCCTCGGGCCGGGTATCGGGGAGCTGTTTTTT; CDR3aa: CASSLGPGIGELFF
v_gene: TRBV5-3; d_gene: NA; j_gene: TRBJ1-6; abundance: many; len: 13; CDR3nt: TGTGCCAGCAGCTTAGCAGGGGATTCACCCCTCCACTTT; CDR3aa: CASSLAGDSPLHF
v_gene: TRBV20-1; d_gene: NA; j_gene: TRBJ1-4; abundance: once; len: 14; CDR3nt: NA; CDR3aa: CSAHSRTEKKTVFF
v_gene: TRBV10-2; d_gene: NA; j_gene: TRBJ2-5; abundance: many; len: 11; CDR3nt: TGCGCCAGCGGTCGAGAAGAGACCCAGTACTTC; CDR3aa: CASGREETQYF
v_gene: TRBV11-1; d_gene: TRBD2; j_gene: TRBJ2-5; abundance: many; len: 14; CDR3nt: TGTGCCAGCAGCTCAGAGCGGGGACAAGAGACCCAGTACTTC; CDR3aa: CASSSERGQETQYF
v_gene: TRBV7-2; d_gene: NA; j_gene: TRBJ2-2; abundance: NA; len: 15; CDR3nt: TGTGCCAGCAGCGCTAGACAGGGAGGCGCCGGGGAGCTGTTTTTT; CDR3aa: CASSARQGGAGELFF
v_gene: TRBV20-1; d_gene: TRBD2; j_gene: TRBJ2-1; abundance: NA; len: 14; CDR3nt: TGCAGTGCAATGACTAGCGGGGGGGCCCGGGAGCAGTTCTTC; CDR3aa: CSAMTSGGAREQFF
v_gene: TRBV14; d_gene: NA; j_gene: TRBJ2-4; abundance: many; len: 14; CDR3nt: TGTGCCAGCAGCCTACGGCGGGACAAAAACATTCAGTACTTC; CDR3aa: CASSLRRDKNIQYF
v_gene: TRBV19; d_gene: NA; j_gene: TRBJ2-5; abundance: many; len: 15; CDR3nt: TGTGCCACCAGAAGGGGGGCGGGGGAACGAGAGACCCAGTACTTC; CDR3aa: CATRRGAGERETQYF